These 15 T cell receptor beta chains originate from one sample sequenced in a study of shared clonotypes between healthy human individuals. In the naive CD8 group, cells lacked CD45RO and were positively selected for CCR7, so terminally differentiated effector memory CD45RA+ cells were left out. Profiled with immunoSEQ multiplex PCR; TCRdb holds only in-frame clones, not every one. In the table there are about 2.2 million clones, around 93% of which are singletons. The material sequenced was naive CD8+ T cells from PBMCs. These receptors came from a man between 18 and 35 years old in good health. Some clones in this sample may be carry-over from other donors' samples.

The rearrangement links TRBV27 to TRBJ2-7; the D gene is possibly TRBD1 (6 bases). The CDR3 has 16 residues. The germline V gene has CDR1 MNHEY and CDR2 SMNVEV (reference sequence). The V and J ends lost 0 bases and 3 bases respectively, with 15 bases between them. The CDR3 loop reads CASSLSPTGTLYEQYF. CDR3 sequence (DNA): TGTGCCAGCAGTTTATCACCGACAGGAACCCTCTACGAGCAGTACTTC.

In its sample, this clone was seen once. This rearrangement joins TRBV9 to TRBJ2-5, with D uncertain. CDR1 and CDR2 (germline): SGDLS, YYNGEE. The CDR3 consists of 14 residues. Trimming took off 4 bases at V and 3 bases at J, with 13 bases between the two ends. The DNA for the CDR3 is TGTGCCAGCAGCCCACGGGCTAGTAAAGAGACCCAGTACTTC. Encoded protein: CASSPRASKETQYF.

The chain couples TRBV28 to TRBJ2-1, with D uncertain. V lost 5 bases, J lost 5 bases, and 7 bases lay in between. This CDR3 spans 12 amino acids. Germline values: CDR1 MDHEN, CDR2 SYDVKM. The CDR3 DNA reads as TGTGCCAGCAGTCCCAGTGACAATGAGCAGTTCTTC. It specifies CASSPSDNEQFF. Full variable domain (remainder filled in from reference TRBV28 and TRBJ2-1): DVKVTQSSRYLVKRTGEKVFLECVQDMDHENMFWYRQDPGLGLRLIYFSYDVKMKEKGDIPEGYSVSREKKERFSLILESASTNQTSMYLCASSPSDNEQFFGPGTRLTVL.

The chain couples TRBV19 to TRBJ2-2, with D possibly matching TRBD2 (5 bases). This CDR3 is 14 amino acids long. The germline CDR1 and CDR2 sequences are LNHDA and SQIVND (reference sequence). V dropped 4 bases and J dropped 7 bases, with 13 bases sitting between them. The CDR3 loop reads CASSTRGHGGELFF. CDR3 DNA sequence: TGTGCCAGTAGTACCCGGGGTCACGGCGGGGAGCTGTTTTTT.

In DNA form, the CDR3 reads TGTGCCAGCAGTGAACCCGTAGGGGGGCACACGAACACTGAAGCTTTCTTT. This codes for CASSEPVGGHTNTEAFF. This chain joins TRBV6-1 and TRBJ1-1; TRBD1 might be the D (6 bases). CDR3 size: 17 residues. V was trimmed by 2 bases and J by 1 base, leaving 17 bases between them. Germline V gene data show CDR1 as MNHNS and CDR2 as SASEGT.

The CDR3 here is CASSLSVDTISYEQYF. CDR3 coding DNA: TGCGCCAGCAGCTTGTCCGTGGACACCATTTCCTACGAGCAGTACTTC. The chain is built from TRBV5-1 and TRBJ2-7, with a tentative D call TRBD1 (5 bases). Per the germline V gene, CDR1 is SGHRS and CDR2 is YFSETQ. The CDR3 is 16 amino acids. Deletions cut 1 base from V and 1 base from J, with 15 bases between.

The chain has TRBV6-5 and TRBJ2-7, with 10 bases matching TRBD1. Per germline, CDR1 MNHEY and CDR2 SVGAGI. Trimming removed 0 bases from V and 2 bases from J; junction bases left unmatched: 4. This CDR3 comprises 16 residues. CDR3 nucleotide sequence: TGTGCCAGCAGTTACTCCAGGACAGGGGGGACCTACGAGCAGTACTTC. Residues: CASSYSRTGGTYEQYF.

This rearrangement joins TRBV14 to TRBJ2-7; D might be TRBD1 (5 bases). Trimming removed 1 base from V and 2 bases from J, with 9 bases in between. The V gene's germline CDR1 is SGHDN and CDR2 FVKESK. The CDR3 extends over 14 amino acids. The CDR3 region has the DNA TGTGCCAGCAGCCAAGCCTACAGGACCTACGAGCAGTACTTC. It codes for CASSQAYRTYEQYF.

V and J are TRBV2 and TRBJ2-1, with 7 nucleotides matching TRBD2. CDR3 size: 15 residues. Germline-derived CDR1 and CDR2 are SNHLY and FYNNEI. V shed 6 bases and J 0 bases; nucleotides not matched to a gene: 5. CDR3 sequence (DNA): TGTGCCAGCAGGGCCGGGAGGACCTCCTACAATGAGCAGTTCTTC. This codes for CASRAGRTSYNEQFF.

The V and J genes are TRBV12-5 and TRBJ2-5, with 8 bases fitting TRBD1. Trimming cost V 1 base and J 5 bases; bases outside gene matches: 6. The CDR3 runs to 15 residues. CDR1 and CDR2 (germline): LGHNT, FRNRAP. The CDR3 DNA reads as TGTGCTAGTGGTTTGGGACAGGGGATTGAGGAGACCCAGTACTTC. It is translated as CASGLGQGIEETQYF. The full variable domain, rest sourced from reference TRBV12-5 and TRBJ2-5, is DARVTQTPRHKVTEMGQEVTMRCQPILGHNTVFWYRQTMMQGLELLAYFRNRAPLDDSGMPKDRFSAEMPDATLATLKIQPSEPRDSAVYFCASGLGQGIEETQYFGPGTRLLVL.

The chain carries TRBV9 and TRBJ1-1; tentatively, D is TRBD1 (6 bases). This CDR3 is 15 amino acids long. Germline CDR1 SGDLS, CDR2 YYNGEE. V was shortened by 5 bases and J by 0 bases, with 14 bases between the two germline ends. CDR3 protein: CASSTPRGMNTEAFF. In DNA form, the CDR3 reads TGTGCCAGCAGTACCCCCAGGGGAATGAACACTGAAGCTTTCTTT.

This chain joins TRBV9 and TRBJ2-1; unclear D gene. Germline V gene lookup returns CDR1 SGDLS and CDR2 YYNGEE. The CDR3 runs 17 residues. V gave up 3 bases and J gave up 0 bases, with 16 bases separating them. In nucleotides, the CDR3 is TGTGCCAGCAGCGAGGCTGGGTCCCAGTACTCCTACAATGAGCAGTTCTTC. It codes for CASSEAGSQYSYNEQFF.

The chain joins TRBV5-1 to TRBJ2-1, with 10 nucleotides matching TRBD2. The CDR3 covers 14 residues. Germline V gene sequence: CDR1 SGHRS, CDR2 YFSETQ. V was clipped by 3 bases and J by 7 bases; unmatched bases: 4. CDR3 bases: TGCGCCAGCAGCTCTAGCGGGAGTGGGAATGAGCAGTTCTTC. Its translation: CASSSSGSGNEQFF.

The V and J genes are TRBV10-3 and TRBJ2-7; 8 positions match TRBD2. V trimming: 7 bases; J trimming: 5 bases; junction bases outside the gene matches: 13. The CDR3 contains 15 residues. Germline lookup yields CDR1 ENHRY and CDR2 SYGVKD. The CDR3 is CAIMDFGLAANEQYF. Written as DNA, the CDR3 is TGTGCCATCATGGATTTCGGACTAGCTGCGAACGAGCAGTACTTC.

This sequence joins TRBV4-2 and TRBJ2-5, with 11 nucleotides matching TRBD2. The CDR3 covers 16 residues. V shed 4 bases, J shed 1 base, and the junction held 5 bases outside the gene matches. Germline CDR1 and CDR2: LGHNA and YNFKEQ. The CDR3 bases are TGTGCCAGCAGCCCGACTAGCGGGACCCCCCAAGAGACCCAGTACTTC. Amino acid sequence: CASSPTSGTPQETQYF.